This entry is about one TCR beta chain. Its antigen is as yet unknown. This entry belongs to a study of vaccination effects on CD4 cells after COVID-19. About the research overall: The vaccine given was either BNT162b2 or mRNA-1273, in two doses.

ViraFEST expansion of antigen-specific CD4+ T cells with viral peptide pools preceded sequencing. At the end of around eleven days of culture, CD4+ T cells were isolated. Vaccinated participants had no history of SARS-CoV-2 infection and tested negative for nucleocapsid antibodies. Cultures of fewer than 2.5 million PBMC per well contained around 10 IU/ml IL-2 plus 10 ug/ml peptides. The authors replaced half the medium with IL-2 medium on days 3 and 7. The CDR3 contains 15 residues. CDR1 is MNHEY, CDR2 SVGAGI, per germline. Trimming cost V 8 bases and J 7 bases; bases outside gene matches: 9. Using immunoSEQ multiplex PCR, the repertoire was profiled, and TCRdb retains in-frame clones only, with some absent. Of tens of thousands of clones in the sample, under 75% were seen once.

The V gene is TRBV6-5, the J gene TRBJ2-2; 11 positions agree with TRBD2. This TCR was recovered from a human donor who received a COVID-19 vaccine. Sequenced here: CD4+ T cells from PBMCs cultured with SARS-CoV-2 spike peptides, sampled before COVID-19 vaccination. CDR3 bases: TGTGCCAGCGGGGGTAGCGGGGGGGCGGTCGGGGAGCTGTTTTTT. This sequence encodes CASGGSGGAVGELFF.